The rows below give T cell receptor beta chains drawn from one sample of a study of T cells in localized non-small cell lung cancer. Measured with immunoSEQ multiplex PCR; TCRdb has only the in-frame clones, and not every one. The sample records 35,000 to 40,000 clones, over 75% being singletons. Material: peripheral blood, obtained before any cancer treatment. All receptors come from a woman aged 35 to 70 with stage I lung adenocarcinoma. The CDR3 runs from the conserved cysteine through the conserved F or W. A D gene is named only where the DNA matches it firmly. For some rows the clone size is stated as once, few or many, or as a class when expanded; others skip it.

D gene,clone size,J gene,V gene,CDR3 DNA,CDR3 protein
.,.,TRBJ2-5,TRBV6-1,TGTGCCAGCAGTACAGAGGCGTGGGAGACCCAGTACTTC,CASSTEAWETQYF
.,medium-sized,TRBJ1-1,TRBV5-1,TGCGCCAGCAGCCCCGAGGGGGGAATGAACACTGAAGCTTTCTTT,CASSPEGGMNTEAFF
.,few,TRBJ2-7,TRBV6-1,TGTGCCAGCACCCGGGACTCCACCGAGCAGTACTTC,CASTRDSTEQYF
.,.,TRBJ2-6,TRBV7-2,TGTGCCAGCAGCTTTCCCTCCTCTGGGGCCAACGTCCTGACTTTC,CASSFPSSGANVLTF
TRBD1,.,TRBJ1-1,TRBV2,TGTGCCAGCAGGGGACTCGGGACAGCGAACACTGAAGCTTTCTTT,CASRGLGTANTEAFF
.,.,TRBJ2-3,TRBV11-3,TGTGCCAGCAGCCCGGGGGCAGGCCATACGCAGTATTTT,CASSPGAGHTQYF
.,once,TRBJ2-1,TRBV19,TGTGCCAGTAGTATGACACAGCTCCGGGAGCAGTTCTTC,CASSMTQLREQFF
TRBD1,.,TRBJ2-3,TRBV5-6,TGTGCCAGCAGTCGAGGGGGCGCGAGCACAGATACGCAGTATTTT,CASSRGGASTDTQYF
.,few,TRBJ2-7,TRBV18,TGTGCCAGCTCACCATCCGCAGGTAGGAATCCCGAGCAGTACTTC,CASSPSAGRNPEQYF
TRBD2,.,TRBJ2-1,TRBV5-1,TGCGCCAGCCGACCGACTAGCGGGAGGTGGAATGAGCAGTTCTTC,CASRPTSGRWNEQFF
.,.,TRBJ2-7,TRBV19,TGTGCCAGTAGTATATTCTCGACAGGGAGGATCTACGAGCAGTACTTC,CASSIFSTGRIYEQYF
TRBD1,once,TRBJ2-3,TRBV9,TGTGCCAGCAGCGCCCCCCTGGGACAGACGCAGTATTTT,CASSAPLGQTQYF
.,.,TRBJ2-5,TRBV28,TGTGCCAGCAGACAGACAGGGAGGCAGACCCAGTACTTC,CASRQTGRQTQYF
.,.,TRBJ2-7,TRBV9,TGTGCCAGCAGCAAAAATCAGGGTTACGAGCAGTACTTC,CASSKNQGYEQYF
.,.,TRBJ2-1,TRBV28,TGTGCCAGCATTATGCCCGGGCGAGGGACGAATGAGCAGTTCTTC,CASIMPGRGTNEQFF
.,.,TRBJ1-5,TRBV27,TGTGCCAGCAGTGCTGGGGGAAACAATCAGCCCCAGCATTTT,CASSAGGNNQPQHF
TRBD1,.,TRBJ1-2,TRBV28,TGTGCCAGCAGTTTCGGGACAGGGGGCAACGTAGATGGCTACACCTTC,CASSFGTGGNVDGYTF
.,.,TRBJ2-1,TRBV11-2,TGTGCCAGCAGCTTCCTTGCAAGCTCCTACAATGAGCAGTTCTTC,CASSFLASSYNEQFF
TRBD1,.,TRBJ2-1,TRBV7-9,TGTGCCAGCAGACCCGGACAGGGGCGATTCAATGAGCAGTTCTTC,CASRPGQGRFNEQFF
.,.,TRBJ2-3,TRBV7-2,TGTGCCAGCAGCTTTCCCAGGGTTAGGGGAGCAGATACGCAGTATTTT,CASSFPRVRGADTQYF
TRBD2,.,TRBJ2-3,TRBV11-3,TGTGCCAGCAGCAAACTCGACGGGGGGACAGATACGCAGTATTTT,CASSKLDGGTDTQYF
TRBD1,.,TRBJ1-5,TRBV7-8,TGTGCCAGCAGCTTAGTAGGGGGGACAGGGCCCAATCAGCCCCAGCATTTT,CASSLVGGTGPNQPQHF
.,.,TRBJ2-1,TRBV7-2,TGTGCCAGCAGCTCCTGGGTTAGCTCCTACAATGAGCAGTTCTTC,CASSSWVSSYNEQFF
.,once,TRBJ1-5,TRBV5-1,TGCGCCAGCAGCTTGGACGGAGACACTAGCAATCAGCCCCAGCATTTT,CASSLDGDTSNQPQHF
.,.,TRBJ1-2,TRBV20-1,TGCAGTGGACGCCTGGGAGGGGTCTACACCTTC,CSGRLGGVYTF
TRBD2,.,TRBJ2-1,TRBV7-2,TGTGCCAGCAGCTTACGGAGTCTAGCGGGAGCAGGCGCCTACAATGAGCAGTTCTTC,CASSLRSLAGAGAYNEQFF
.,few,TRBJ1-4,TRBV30,TGTGCCTGGAAATTGGGCCCGGGGAGTGAAAAACTGTTTTTT,CAWKLGPGSEKLFF
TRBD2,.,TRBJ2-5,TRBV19,TGTGCCAGTAGTATCGGGGGGACTAGCGGGAGAGAGACCCAGTACTTC,CASSIGGTSGRETQYF
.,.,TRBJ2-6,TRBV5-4,TGTGCCAGCAGCTTAAGGGAGCCTCCTGGGGCCAACGTCCTGACTTTC,CASSLREPPGANVLTF
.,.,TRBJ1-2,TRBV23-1,TGCGCCAGCAGTCAATCGCCCCAGGGTTTCGGGTATGGCTACACCTTC,CASSQSPQGFGYGYTF
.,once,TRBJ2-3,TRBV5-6,TGTGCCAGCAGCTCCGTGGGCCGGGCGGATACGCAGTATTTT,CASSSVGRADTQYF
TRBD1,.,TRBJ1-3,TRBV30,TGTGCCTATACGTCAACCCCGACAGGGGGAAACACCATATATTTT,CAYTSTPTGGNTIYF
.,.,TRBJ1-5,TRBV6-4,TGTGCCAGCAGCTTCCGAGGGGAACGATGGAGTGTTAATCAGCCCCAGCATTTT,CASSFRGERWSVNQPQHF
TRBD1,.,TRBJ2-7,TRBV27,TGTGCCAGCAGTGCCCGGGACAGGAACTACGAGCAGTACTTC,CASSARDRNYEQYF
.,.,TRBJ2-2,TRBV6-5,TGTGCCAGCAGTAGGTCCCCTTTCCCCGCCGGGGAGCTGTTTTTT,CASSRSPFPAGELFF
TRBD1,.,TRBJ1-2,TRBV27,TGTGCCAGCAGTTTATCCGGGACAGTTTTACCCTATGGCTACACCTTC,CASSLSGTVLPYGYTF
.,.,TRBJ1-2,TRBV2,TGTGCCAGCAGCCTTCAACCGGGGCCCTATGGCTACACCTTC,CASSLQPGPYGYTF
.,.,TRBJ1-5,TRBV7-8,TGTGCCAGCAGCCCCGGGAGGGAGTTCAATCAGCCCCAGCATTTT,CASSPGREFNQPQHF
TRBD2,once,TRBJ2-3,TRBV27,TGTGCCAGCAGTGCCTGGACTAGCGGTCCCACAGATACGCAGTATTTT,CASSAWTSGPTDTQYF
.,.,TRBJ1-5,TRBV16,TGTGCCAGCAGCCACCCGAATCAGCCCCAGCATTTT,CASSHPNQPQHF
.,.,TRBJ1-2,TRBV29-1,TGCAGCGTTGATCCCTCAGGGATTGCGGGCTACACCTTC,CSVDPSGIAGYTF
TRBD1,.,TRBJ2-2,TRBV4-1,TGCGCCAGCAGCCAACAGGGGGCGGTCTCGGAGCTGTTTTTT,CASSQQGAVSELFF
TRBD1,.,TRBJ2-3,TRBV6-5,TGTGCCAGCAGCCCAGGGGGCCTAGATACGCAGTATTTT,CASSPGGLDTQYF
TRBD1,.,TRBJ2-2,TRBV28,TGTGCCAGCAGCCAGCGCGGGACAGGGATTTTGGGGGAGCTGTTTTTT,CASSQRGTGILGELFF
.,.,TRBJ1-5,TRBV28,TGTGCCAGCAGTGCGGGGCGCAGCAATCAGCCCCAGCATTTT,CASSAGRSNQPQHF
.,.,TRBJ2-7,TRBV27,TGTGCCAGCACTCCGAGTAGGGGCTACGAGCAGTACTTC,CASTPSRGYEQYF
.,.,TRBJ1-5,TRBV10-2,TGCGCCAGCAGTGAGTCGAGGGATCAGCCCCAGCATTTT,CASSESRDQPQHF
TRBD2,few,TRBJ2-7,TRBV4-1,TGCGCCAGCAGTCGACTAGCGGAGGGGACCTACGAGCAGTACTTC,CASSRLAEGTYEQYF
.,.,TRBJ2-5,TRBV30,TGTGCCTGGAGTGTACAGGTTAACCAGTACTTC,CAWSVQVNQYF
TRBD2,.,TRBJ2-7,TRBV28,TGTGCCAGCAGTTTCGATGCGGGGGGGGAGCAGTACTTC,CASSFDAGGEQYF
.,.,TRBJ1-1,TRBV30,TGTGCCTGGACTGGAAGGATCGACACTGAAGCTTTCTTT,CAWTGRIDTEAFF
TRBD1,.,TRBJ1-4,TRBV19,TGTGCCAGTAGTATGGGGACAGGGAGTCACGAAAAACTGTTTTTT,CASSMGTGSHEKLFF
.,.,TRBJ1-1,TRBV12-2,TGTGCAAGTCGCTTACCGGGTCAGGGGGGCGAGGGCACTGAAGCTTTCTTT,CASRLPGQGGEGTEAFF
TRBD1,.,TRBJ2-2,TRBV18,TGTGCCAGCTCACCTGATGTAAGGGGGCCGGCCACCGGGGAGCTGTTTTTT,CASSPDVRGPATGELFF
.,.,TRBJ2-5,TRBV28,TGTGCCAGCAGTTCCCTCCCGGGGGTATTACAGGGTATACAAGAGACCCAGTACTTC,CASSSLPGVLQGIQETQYF
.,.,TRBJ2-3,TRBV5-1,TGCGCCAGCAGCTCCCTGACCACAGATACGCAGTATTTT,CASSSLTTDTQYF
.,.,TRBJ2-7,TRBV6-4,TGTGCCGGGGGGTGGCCGGGATGTGACGTATTCTCCTACGAGCAGTACTTC,CAGGWPGCDVFSYEQYF
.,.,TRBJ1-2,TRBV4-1,TGCGCCAGCAGCCGCTCCGCCCGGGATGGGTCTAACTATGGCTACACCTTC,CASSRSARDGSNYGYTF
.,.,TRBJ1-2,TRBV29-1,TGCAGCGTTGGGGGAATTGCGAACTATGGCTACACCTTC,CSVGGIANYGYTF
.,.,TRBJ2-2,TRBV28,TGTGCCAGCAGTTTAAGTGGGGCAGGACCCACCGGGGAGCTGTTTTTT,CASSLSGAGPTGELFF